This entry lists 8 T cell receptor beta chains sequenced from one sample in a study of Graves' ophthalmopathy and Graves' hyperthyroidism. RNA transcripts provided the template for amplifying TCR beta CDR3 regions. The authors performed first-round RT-PCR with HTBI primers and then a second-round multiplex PCR. TCRdb reanalysed the multiplex PCR reads using MiXCR and keeps one entry per CDR3 protein. This sample carries 45,000 to 60,000 distinct CDR3 sequences, roughly 46% of them seen once, and the ten largest clones take 4.5% to 5%. Input material: peripheral blood. The source of these receptors is an adult woman with Graves' ophthalmopathy.

The chain is built from TRBV20-1 and TRBJ1-2; D unresolved. V lost 3 bases and J lost 12, with 20 bases in between. CDR1 and CDR2 from the germline V gene are DFQATT and SNEGSKA (reference sequence). The length of the CDR3 is 13 residues. The CDR3 DNA is TGCAGTGCTAGTCTCGCGTCAGTGACTGGAAACACCTTC. Protein product: CSASLASVTGNTF.

On this clonotype: The final CDR3 position lacks the conserved phenylalanine or tryptophan, pointing to a likely read error. Because the CDR3's place on the DNA is in doubt, the DNA is left out and the CDR3 is given as listed by TCRdb. The genes are TRBV4-2 and TRBJ2-5; TRBD2 is the table's D call and was not checked against the DNA. Counting both end residues, the CDR3 totals 9 amino acids. Germline assignment: CDR1 LGHNA and CDR2 YNFKEQ. Here the CDR3 reads CASSFPGTS.

The chain combines TRBV20-1 with TRBJ2-7; TRBD2 agrees at 16 bases. Germline V CDR1 and CDR2: DFQATT, SNEGSKA (reference sequence). This CDR3 is built from 15 residues. J gave up 2 bases and V 4 bases, and 2 bases lay outside the gene matches. The CDR3 DNA is TGCAGTGCTATCGGGACTAGCGGGAGGGCCTACGAGCAGTACTTC. Translation gives CSAIGTSGRAYEQYF.

The chain links TRBV12-3 or TRBV12-4 to TRBJ2-7; 14 bases are a match to TRBD2. With 8 bases clipped from V and 4 bases from J, the junction kept 16 bases outside the gene matches. This CDR3 has 18 residues. This CDR3 reads CASSLSGLAGATEYEQYF. The CDR3 DNA sequence: TGTGCCAGCTCACTCTCGGGACTAGCGGGAGCGACGGAGTACGAGCAGTACTTC.

The chain combines TRBV20-1 with TRBJ2-2; perhaps TRBD1 as D (6 bases). The CDR3 spans 13 residues. Germline loops: CDR1 DFQATT, CDR2 SNEGSKA (reference sequence). Trimming cost V 1 base and J 6 bases, with 9 bases left between them. CDR3 DNA sequence: TGCAGTGCTAGAGTAGCAGGGGCCGGGGAGCTGTTTTTT. Amino acids: CSARVAGAGELFF.

This clonotype was seen ten or more times. The rearrangement uses TRBV20-1 and TRBJ1-6; a possible D gene is TRBD1 (5 bases). V lost 1 base and J 0 bases, leaving 22 bases between the germline ends. The germline V gene has CDR1 DFQATT and CDR2 SNEGSKA (reference sequence). The CDR3 is 20 amino acids. The CDR3 region has the DNA TGCAGTGCTAGAGGGAGGGACGACGTTTGGGTCAGCTCCTATAATTCACCCCTCCACTTT. Encoded protein: CSARGRDDVWVSSYNSPLHF.

The chain links TRBV24-1 to TRBJ2-5; 8 positions match TRBD2. From germline, CDR1 is KGHDR and CDR2 SFDVKD. The CDR3 totals 13 residues. V gave up 9 bases and J gave up 7 bases; unmatched junction bases: 9. The CDR3 sequence: CATYRGGQGTQYF. The CDR3, as DNA: TGTGCCACCTATCGGGGGGGGCAGGGGACCCAGTACTTC.

V is TRBV20-1 and J is TRBJ1-4, with D perhaps TRBD1 (5 bases). V lost 7 bases and J 4 bases, leaving 7 bases between the germline ends. The CDR3 sequence is 11 residues long. From germline, CDR1 is DFQATT and CDR2 SNEGSKA (reference sequence). The CDR3 loop is CSGQINEKLFF. CDR3 DNA sequence: TGCAGTGGACAGATTAATGAAAAACTGTTTTTT.